This note documents a single T cell receptor (beta chain) sequence. The data belong to a study of blood T cell repertoires in COVID-19. Study information: The analysed material was cDNA or gDNA that came from T cells, B-cell-depleted T cells, or PBMCs.

Source study methods: The authors estimated nucleated cell counts from reference gene primer amplification. This table comes from immunoSEQ multiplex PCR, and its TCRdb copy is limited to in-frame clones, with some not included. V and J calls and clone size are those listed in that table; D and trimming were worked out from the DNA. The table shows fewer than 250,000 clones, with approximately 85% occurring only once. After removal of 3 bases from V and 4 bases from J, the junction contained 6 bases not matched to a gene. Germline V gives CDR1 LNHDA, CDR2 SQIVND (reference sequence). The CDR3 covers 15 residues. Those enrolled, adults aged about 18 to 89 years, came from about two dozen US areas. Which cohort a participant joined came from the clinical history participants gave.

The sequenced sample was PBMCs or T cells enriched from blood (not recorded which). This TCR was recovered from a woman aged 45-65 years with acute COVID-19. This chain uses TRBV19 with TRBJ1-5; 7 bases fit TRBD1. The CDR3 spells CASSIPGQRNQPQHF. The CDR3 coding sequence is TGTGCCAGTAGTATCCCGGGACAGAGGAATCAGCCCCAGCATTTT.